Included here is one T cell receptor (beta chain) sequence, with context. V was pared by 4 bases and J by 3 bases, with 13 bases between. The germline V gene encodes CDR1 LGHNA and CDR2 YNFKEQ. There are 15 residues in the CDR3. The sample originates from a study of blood T cell repertoires in COVID-19. Looking at the study overall: Material from acute and convalescent COVID-19 was sourced from the United States, Italy and Spain. Sources were T cells, B-cell-depleted T cells, or PBMCs; the material itself was cDNA or gDNA.

Original analysis: Cell counts per sample came from amplifying reference gene primers. Generated by immunoSEQ multiplex PCR, the TCRdb table keeps only in-frame clones and is missing some. The DNA gave D and trimming, while V, J and clone size come from that table. The sample contains some 68,000 clones, approximately 88% of which appear only once. Source material: peripheral blood. This receptor was taken from a human donor in a cohort sampled during active COVID-19. V and J are TRBV4-2 and TRBJ2-1; TRBD2 is a possible D gene (5 bases). The CDR3 nucleotides are TGTGCCAGCAGCCCGCACACCGAGGGCTACAATGAGCAGTTCTTC. Encoded protein: CASSPHTEGYNEQFF.